A selection of T cell receptor beta chains follows, all from one sample in a study of blood T cell repertoires in COVID-19. Some clones are missing from TCRdb's copy, which holds only in-frame ones; the method was immunoSEQ multiplex PCR. The data contain 100,000 to 150,000 clones, roughly 86% of them singletons. Sequenced sample: peripheral blood. Source of these receptors: a woman between 70 and 85 years old with COVID-19, enrolled during active disease. CDR3s include the opening cysteine and the closing phenylalanine or tryptophan. Size is stated for part of the rows, as once, few or many counts, or as a class when the clone is expanded.

clone size: NA; J gene: TRBJ1-5; V gene: TRBV5-6; CDR3 protein: CASSLAGYSNQPQHF
clone size: NA; J gene: TRBJ2-1; V gene: TRBV7-3; CDR3 protein: CASSPSGRYNEQFF
clone size: NA; J gene: TRBJ2-5; V gene: TRBV9; CDR3 protein: CASSAHPIGFQETQYF
clone size: NA; J gene: TRBJ1-6; V gene: TRBV5-1; CDR3 protein: CASRAQGASSPLHF
clone size: NA; J gene: TRBJ1-4; V gene: TRBV28; CDR3 protein: CASSLPEGQGRVEKLFF
clone size: NA; J gene: TRBJ1-5; V gene: TRBV28; CDR3 protein: CASSSGAGGNQPQHF
clone size: NA; J gene: TRBJ1-2; V gene: TRBV3-1/TRBV3-2; CDR3 protein: CASSPPDRINYGYTF
clone size: NA; J gene: TRBJ1-4; V gene: TRBV5-1; CDR3 protein: CASSSGQGKEKLFF
clone size: few; J gene: TRBJ1-3; V gene: TRBV7-2; CDR3 protein: CASSLRDSGNTIYF
clone size: NA; J gene: TRBJ1-1; V gene: TRBV5-6; CDR3 protein: CASSLPLGGWGVDTEAFF
clone size: NA; J gene: TRBJ1-3; V gene: TRBV3-1/TRBV3-2; CDR3 protein: CASSHPGGYSGNTIYF
clone size: NA; J gene: TRBJ2-2; V gene: TRBV30; CDR3 protein: CAWAQSAGELFF
clone size: NA; J gene: TRBJ2-1; V gene: TRBV7-9; CDR3 protein: CASSYSGGNEQFF
clone size: once; J gene: TRBJ2-5; V gene: TRBV18; CDR3 protein: CASSPTGLSKETQYF
clone size: few; J gene: TRBJ1-3; V gene: TRBV28; CDR3 protein: CASRKRGGSNPSGNTIYF
clone size: NA; J gene: TRBJ2-7; V gene: TRBV7-4; CDR3 protein: CASSLERQVSREQYF
clone size: NA; J gene: TRBJ2-5; V gene: TRBV11-2; CDR3 protein: CASSSGGLETQYF
clone size: NA; J gene: TRBJ1-1; V gene: TRBV5-1; CDR3 protein: CASRLGGHTEAFF
clone size: NA; J gene: TRBJ2-2; V gene: TRBV11-1; CDR3 protein: CASKDRGVARELFF
clone size: NA; J gene: TRBJ1-2; V gene: TRBV12-3/TRBV12-4; CDR3 protein: CASSLLRGDGYTF
clone size: NA; J gene: TRBJ1-6; V gene: TRBV6-4; CDR3 protein: CDSAGGPSNSPLHF
clone size: NA; J gene: TRBJ2-5; V gene: TRBV11-1; CDR3 protein: CASRPWTQSQETQYF
clone size: once; J gene: TRBJ1-6; V gene: TRBV28; CDR3 protein: CASGTGKGSPLHF
clone size: NA; J gene: TRBJ2-2; V gene: TRBV19; CDR3 protein: CASRDRGDTGELFF
clone size: NA; J gene: TRBJ2-5; V gene: TRBV5-6; CDR3 protein: CASSALAGPHQETQYF
clone size: once; J gene: TRBJ1-5; V gene: TRBV10-3; CDR3 protein: CAISDTVSNQPQHF
clone size: NA; J gene: TRBJ1-1; V gene: TRBV7-9; CDR3 protein: CASSLAADTEAFF
clone size: NA; J gene: TRBJ2-7; V gene: TRBV7-7; CDR3 protein: CASSFGWMDFGYEQYF
clone size: NA; J gene: TRBJ1-2; V gene: TRBV7-9; CDR3 protein: CASSFLDYGYTF
clone size: few; J gene: TRBJ2-7; V gene: TRBV20-1; CDR3 protein: CSARGESEQYF
clone size: once; J gene: TRBJ2-7; V gene: TRBV18; CDR3 protein: CASRKPGIPEQYF
clone size: few; J gene: TRBJ1-3; V gene: TRBV29-1; CDR3 protein: CSVAETGQGSSGNTIYF
clone size: NA; J gene: TRBJ2-5; V gene: TRBV7-7; CDR3 protein: CASSLASGLVETQYF
clone size: NA; J gene: TRBJ1-3; V gene: TRBV29-1; CDR3 protein: CSVGAAGNTIYF
clone size: NA; J gene: TRBJ2-7; V gene: TRBV5-4; CDR3 protein: CASSSSGADEQYF
clone size: NA; J gene: TRBJ1-1; V gene: TRBV6-4; CDR3 protein: CASSESGGRTEAFF
clone size: NA; J gene: TRBJ2-1; V gene: TRBV11-3; CDR3 protein: CASSFGVTSGGYNEQFF
clone size: NA; J gene: TRBJ2-2; V gene: TRBV5-1; CDR3 protein: CASTLGNTGELFF
clone size: many; J gene: TRBJ1-1; V gene: TRBV4-1; CDR3 protein: CASSRPGKGEAFF
clone size: few; J gene: TRBJ2-2; V gene: TRBV5-6; CDR3 protein: CASSFSLLEEAGELFF
clone size: NA; J gene: TRBJ2-7; V gene: TRBV28; CDR3 protein: CASTHRDRWEQYF
clone size: NA; J gene: TRBJ2-7; V gene: TRBV5-8; CDR3 protein: CASSGGTGTGPRSYEQYF
clone size: once; J gene: TRBJ2-7; V gene: TRBV11-2; CDR3 protein: CASSPGRAPSYEQYF
clone size: NA; J gene: TRBJ2-7; V gene: TRBV6-6; CDR3 protein: CASSPNRVGGQYF
clone size: NA; J gene: TRBJ1-1; V gene: TRBV10-3; CDR3 protein: CAISADSTNTEAFF
clone size: NA; J gene: TRBJ2-2; V gene: TRBV6-2/TRBV6-3; CDR3 protein: CASSYVASGELFF
clone size: NA; J gene: TRBJ2-1; V gene: TRBV6-5; CDR3 protein: CASRDSGRYNEQFF
clone size: NA; J gene: TRBJ1-5; V gene: TRBV5-8; CDR3 protein: CASSLAGGAGQPQHF
clone size: NA; J gene: TRBJ2-5; V gene: TRBV12-5; CDR3 protein: CASAAADRAETQYF
clone size: NA; J gene: TRBJ1-2; V gene: TRBV19; CDR3 protein: CASSIIEGTGNYGYTF
clone size: NA; J gene: TRBJ1-1; V gene: TRBV19; CDR3 protein: CASSTPLDRGFLGRTEAFF
clone size: NA; J gene: TRBJ1-2; V gene: TRBV3-1/TRBV3-2; CDR3 protein: CASSRGGASYGYTF
clone size: NA; J gene: TRBJ1-1; V gene: TRBV5-1; CDR3 protein: CASSLGGVDPNTEAFF
clone size: NA; J gene: TRBJ2-7; V gene: TRBV2; CDR3 protein: CASSEDAGRRNPYEQYF
clone size: NA; J gene: TRBJ2-2; V gene: TRBV3-1/TRBV3-2; CDR3 protein: CASSQATNTGELFF
clone size: NA; J gene: TRBJ1-6; V gene: TRBV7-8; CDR3 protein: CASSAGGNSPLHF
clone size: NA; J gene: TRBJ2-1; V gene: TRBV27; CDR3 protein: CASSPNPGRGAGYNEQFF